Shown below are 30 T cell receptor beta chains from a single sample sequenced in a study of shared clonotypes between healthy human individuals. Produced via immunoSEQ multiplex PCR; TCRdb's table is partial and in-frame only. The sample yields over a million clones, around 97% seen once. Sequencing used naive CD4+ T cells sorted from blood. Sample subset: CD45RA+ positively selected. The receptors here all came from a man aged 25-45 years in good health.

The chain links TRBV30 to TRBJ2-2; D may match TRBD1 or TRBD2 (6 bases each). CDR1 and CDR2 (germline): GTSNPN, SVGIG (reference sequence). CDR3 length: 14 residues. With 5 bases removed from V and 5 bases from J, the gap between germline ends came to 15 bases. The CDR3 DNA follows: TGTGCCTGGCTCGGGGGACACAAGACCGGGGAGCTGTTTTTT. Amino acids: CAWLGGHKTGELFF. The whole variable domain, remainder taken from reference TRBV30 and TRBJ2-2, is SQTIHQWPATLVQPVGSPLSLECTVEGTSNPNLYWYRQAAGRGLQLLFYSVGIGQISSEVPQNLSASRPQDRQFILSSKKLLLSDSGFYLCAWLGGHKTGELFFGEGSRLTVL.

The chain joins TRBV7-8 to TRBJ2-5; 11 bases are a match to TRBD2. Germline CDR1 SGHVS, CDR2 FQNEAQ. J was trimmed by 2 bases and V by 5 bases; bases with no gene match: 16. The CDR3 length is 19 residues. CDR3 region: CASSRQSLRTSGLQETQYF. CDR3 bases: TGTGCCAGCAGCCGCCAAAGTTTGCGGACTAGCGGGTTACAAGAGACCCAGTACTTC. The whole variable domain, filled in from reference TRBV7-8 and TRBJ2-5, reads GAGVSQSPRYKVAKRGQDVALRCDPISGHVSLFWYQQALGQGPEFLTYFQNEAQLDKSGLPSDRFFAERPEGSVSTLKIQRTQQEDSAVYLCASSRQSLRTSGLQETQYFGPGTRLLVL.

The chain links TRBV10-3 to TRBJ2-7; 11 bases line up with TRBD2. From germline, CDR1 is ENHRY and CDR2 SYGVKD. The V and J ends lost 3 bases and 2 bases, in that order; junction bases with no gene match: 15. The CDR3 length is 19 residues. CDR3 loop: CAISEGPIPTSGSPYEQYF. The DNA for the CDR3 is TGTGCCATCAGTGAAGGACCGATTCCTACTAGCGGGAGTCCCTACGAGCAGTACTTC.

The chain combines TRBV15 with TRBJ2-7; D possibly corresponds to TRBD1 (6 bases). The length of the CDR3 is 15 residues. Germline lookup yields CDR1 LNHNV and CDR2 YYDKDF (reference sequence). V lost 1 base and J 7 bases, leaving 17 bases between the germline ends. CDR3 in amino acids: CATSRVRQVGLEQYF. CDR3 nucleotides: TGTGCCACCAGCAGAGTCCGACAGGTGGGGTTGGAGCAGTACTTC.

The V gene is TRBV9, the J gene TRBJ2-1; 9 nucleotides match TRBD2. The ends lost 0 bases at V and 5 bases at J; junction bases unmatched: 3. CDR3 size: 15 residues. CDR1 and CDR2 from the germline V gene are SGDLS and YYNGEE. CDR3 coding DNA: TGTGCCAGCAGCGTAGAGTCTAGCGGGAACAATGAGCAGTTCTTC. It is translated as CASSVESSGNNEQFF.

The J gene is TRBJ1-3, the V gene TRBV10-3, with 8 bases aligning to TRBD1. This CDR3 is 13 amino acids long. Per germline, CDR1 ENHRY and CDR2 SYGVKD. V was clipped by 6 bases and J by 7 bases; unmatched bases: 5. In DNA form, the CDR3 reads TGTGCCATCAGCGGACAGGGCCGGAACACCATATATTTT. Residues: CAISGQGRNTIYF.

This clone was seen only a few times. The genes are TRBV27 and TRBJ1-1; 10 bases align to TRBD1. J lost 5 bases, V lost 5 bases, and 8 bases had no gene match. Germline V gives CDR1 MNHEY, CDR2 SMNVEV (reference sequence). There are 15 residues in the CDR3. CDR3 nucleotide sequence: TGTGCCAGCAGTCAAGGGGGACAGGGGAGAACTGAAGCTTTCTTT. Amino acid sequence: CASSQGGQGRTEAFF.

The chain employs TRBV6-9 and TRBJ2-1; 9 bases map to TRBD2. Germline CDR1 MNHGY, CDR2 SVAAGI. V dropped 6 bases and J dropped 4; count of bases not matched to a gene: 25. The CDR3 loop spans 21 amino acids. The CDR3 DNA reads as TGTGCCAGCAGCCACCCCGCGGTCGAGTGGTTAGCGGGAGAGACATACAATGAGCAGTTCTTC. It yields the protein CASSHPAVEWLAGETYNEQFF.

Details on this clone: Other nucleotide sequences from this sample produce the same CDR3. The chain is built from TRBV25-1 and TRBJ2-7; 7 nucleotides line up with TRBD2. This CDR3 has 15 residues. CDR1 MGHDK and CDR2 SYGVNS come from the germline V gene. V was clipped by 4 bases and J by 4 bases; unmatched bases: 10. The CDR3 protein is CASSGMREGLYEQYF. Here the CDR3 DNA reads TGTGCCAGCAGTGGTATGAGGGAGGGACTTTACGAGCAGTACTTC.

The rearrangement uses TRBV28 and TRBJ2-7, with a tentative D call TRBD2 (6 bases). Germline V lookup: CDR1 MDHEN, CDR2 SYDVKM. The CDR3 totals 14 residues. V lost 3 bases to trimming and J lost 0 bases, with 9 bases between them. The CDR3 bases are TGTGCCAGCAGTTTCGGGACTGCCTCCTACGAGCAGTACTTC. Encoded protein: CASSFGTASYEQYF.

The chain has TRBV29-1 and TRBJ2-3, with 7 positions matching TRBD2. In germline, CDR1 is SQVTM, CDR2 ANQGSEA. V lost 7 bases and J lost 0; bases outside the gene matches: 10. CDR3 length: 15 residues. In nucleotides, the CDR3 is TGCAGCGCCCGTGGAGCGGGGCCTAGCACAGATACGCAGTATTTT. Protein product: CSARGAGPSTDTQYF.

The gene calls are TRBV19 and TRBJ2-1; no definite D call. V was pared by 7 bases and J by 6 bases, with 13 bases between. The CDR3 totals 13 residues. CDR1 is LNHDA, CDR2 SQIVND, per germline (reference sequence). The chain's CDR3 is CASTSVPTNEQFF. The CDR3 DNA sequence: TGTGCCAGTACATCAGTACCGACCAATGAGCAGTTCTTC.

The chain recombines TRBV5-1 with TRBJ2-3, with D unresolved. V was cut by 6 bases and J by 2 bases, with 7 bases left in between. The CDR3 totals 12 residues. Germline V gene lookup returns CDR1 SGHRS and CDR2 YFSETQ. The CDR3 region is CASKRTTDTQYF. DNA of the CDR3: TGCGCCAGCAAGCGAACCACAGATACGCAGTATTTT.

V usage is TRBV9 and J usage is TRBJ2-3; D might be TRBD1 (5 bases). This CDR3 contains 15 residues. Germline CDR1 SGDLS, CDR2 YYNGEE. The ends were cut back, 0 bases at V and 0 bases at J, with 8 bases in the middle. The CDR3 DNA follows: TGTGCCAGCAGCGTAGATCAGGGTAGCACAGATACGCAGTATTTT. The encoded protein is CASSVDQGSTDTQYF.

The genes are TRBV5-6 and TRBJ1-1; D gene uncertain. V lost 9 bases and J 1 base, leaving 19 bases between the germline ends. Germline V gives CDR1 SGHDT, CDR2 YYEEEE. The CDR3 runs to 15 residues. The CDR3 nucleotides read TGTGCCACTCTCGGCAGGCGGACGGCGAACACTGAAGCTTTCTTT. Translated, it gives CATLGRRTANTEAFF.

This chain joins TRBV27 and TRBJ2-1; TRBD2 matches at 9 bases. The CDR3 has 16 residues. Trimming at V came to 1 base and at J to 3 bases, leaving 4 bases not matched to a gene. Germline-derived CDR1 and CDR2 are MNHEY and SMNVEV (reference sequence). This chain's CDR3 is CASSLYLAGLYNEQFF. CDR3 sequence (DNA): TGTGCCAGCAGTTTATACCTAGCGGGACTCTACAATGAGCAGTTCTTC.

The sample holds one count of this clone. The rearrangement joins TRBV7-3 to TRBJ2-1; weak D call: TRBD1 (7 bases). Trimming removed 3 bases at V and 3 bases at J, with 9 bases between. This CDR3 has 14 amino acids. In germline, CDR1 is SGHTA, CDR2 FQGTGA. CDR3 in DNA: TGTGCCAGCAGCTTCCAGGGGGGCTACAATGAGCAGTTCTTC. It translates to CASSFQGGYNEQFF.

Of note for this clone: Other DNA sequences in the sample encode the same CDR3. The chain couples TRBV2 to TRBJ2-2, with D perhaps TRBD1 or TRBD2 (5 bases each). Germline V gene lookup returns CDR1 SNHLY and CDR2 FYNNEI. The CDR3 spans 13 residues. CDR3: CASGQENTGELFF. DNA for the CDR3: TGTGCGTCGGGGCAGGAGAACACCGGGGAGCTGTTTTTT.

The chain uses TRBV10-3 and TRBJ2-1; 10 nucleotides line up with TRBD2. The CDR3 loop spans 15 amino acids. Germline loops: CDR1 ENHRY, CDR2 SYGVKD. With V trimmed by 4 bases and J by 2 bases, 2 bases remained unmatched. CDR3 loop: CAISGTSGTYNEQFF. The CDR3 DNA sequence: TGTGCCATCAGTGGAACTAGCGGGACCTACAATGAGCAGTTCTTC.

This clone was recorded once. This chain's CDR3 is CAWSVWGRNYGYTF. The CDR3 DNA reads as TGTGCCTGGAGTGTATGGGGCAGGAACTATGGCTACACCTTC. The V gene is TRBV30, the J gene TRBJ1-2, with D maybe TRBD1 (5 bases). The CDR3 contains 14 residues. V lost 0 bases to trimming and J lost 2 bases, with 10 bases between them. CDR1 and CDR2 from the germline V gene are GTSNPN and SVGIG (reference sequence). The full variable domain, rest sourced from reference TRBV30 and TRBJ1-2, is SQTIHQWPATLVQPVGSPLSLECTVEGTSNPNLYWYRQAAGRGLQLLFYSVGIGQISSEVPQNLSASRPQDRQFILSSKKLLLSDSGFYLCAWSVWGRNYGYTFGSGTRLTVV.

The rearrangement joins TRBV5-1 to TRBJ2-1; D not resolved. V lost 3 bases and J lost 3, with 16 bases in between. The CDR3 runs 16 residues. Germline V CDR1 and CDR2: SGHRS, YFSETQ. This CDR3 reads CASSSDPPDGYNEQFF. The CDR3 region has the DNA TGCGCCAGCAGCTCTGACCCCCCGGACGGCTACAATGAGCAGTTCTTC.

The CDR3 bases are TGCGCCAGCAGGACCGGGACAGCTGGAAACACCATATATTTT. Amino acids: CASRTGTAGNTIYF. V is TRBV5-1 and J is TRBJ1-3; 7 positions agree with TRBD1. The CDR3 has 14 amino acids. Germline CDR1 and CDR2: SGHRS and YFSETQ. Trimming at V came to 5 bases and at J to 2 bases, leaving 4 bases not matched to a gene.

This clone has a single count. The J gene is TRBJ1-1, the V gene TRBV30, with unresolved D. The CDR3 has 11 residues. Germline V CDR1 and CDR2: GTSNPN, SVGIG (reference sequence). Trimming pared 2 bases from V and 12 bases from J, leaving 13 bases between. CDR3 protein: CAWSSASGTFF. CDR3 in DNA: TGTGCCTGGAGTTCAGCGTCGGGGACTTTCTTT.

V is TRBV29-1 and J is TRBJ2-6; no firm D call. Trimming cost V 0 bases and J 0 bases, with 3 bases left between them. The length of the CDR3 is 14 residues. From germline, CDR1 is SQVTM and CDR2 ANQGSEA. The DNA for the CDR3 is TGCAGCGTTGAAGAAAACTCTGGGGCCAACGTCCTGACTTTC. Amino acids: CSVEENSGANVLTF.

The chain employs TRBV2 and TRBJ2-3; D is ambiguous. Germline CDR1 reads SNHLY; CDR2 reads FYNNEI. V dropped 8 bases and J dropped 3 bases, with 15 bases sitting between them. CDR3 size: 14 residues. The CDR3 coding sequence is TGTGCCAGCGGGGAACAGTTGGGGACAGATACGCAGTATTTT. This gives the protein CASGEQLGTDTQYF.

V and J are TRBV7-8 and TRBJ2-1; 12 nucleotides agree with TRBD2. CDR3 length equals 18 residues. J was trimmed by 0 bases and V by 2 bases; bases with no gene match: 5. CDR1 is SGHVS and CDR2 is FQNEAQ in the germline V gene. CDR3 DNA: TGTGCCAGCAGCTTAAGACTAGCGGGAGCAGGCTCCTACAATGAGCAGTTCTTC. Protein: CASSLRLAGAGSYNEQFF.

The V gene is TRBV27, the J gene TRBJ2-1; the D call may be TRBD1 or TRBD2 (5 bases each). Germline CDR1 is MNHEY and CDR2 is SMNVEV (reference sequence). V lost 0 bases, J lost 12 bases, and 15 bases lay in between. CDR3 length: 14 residues. CDR3 nucleotide sequence: TGTGCCAGCAGTTTATCGAGCGAGGGGAAGGGGCAGTTCTTC. Translated, it gives CASSLSSEGKGQFF.

This chain joins TRBV6-5 and TRBJ2-3; D is perhaps TRBD1 (6 bases). From germline, CDR1 is MNHEY and CDR2 SVGAGI. Trimming left V 10 bases short and J 1 base short, with 12 bases between. CDR3 length: 13 residues. CDR3 nucleotides: TGTGCCACCCAGACAGGAGGCACAGATACGCAGTATTTT. Translating gives CATQTGGTDTQYF.

The chain joins TRBV18 to TRBJ2-7; no firm D call. The CDR3 has 14 amino acids. Trimming removed 0 bases at V and 4 bases at J, with 10 bases between. Germline CDR1 reads KGHSH; CDR2 reads LQKENI. The CDR3 spells CASSPPRRLYEQYF. The CDR3 DNA is TGTGCCAGCTCACCACCTAGGCGATTATACGAGCAGTACTTC.

The chain is built from TRBV6-1 and TRBJ2-1; the D is unclear. Germline V gene lookup returns CDR1 MNHNS and CDR2 SASEGT. This CDR3 has 14 residues. Trimming removed 8 bases from V and 0 bases from J, with 11 bases in between. The chain's CDR3 is CASCRDSSYNEQFF. CDR3 nucleotides: TGTGCCAGCTGTAGAGATAGCTCCTACAATGAGCAGTTCTTC.